Detailed here is one T cell receptor beta chain. Germline lookup yields CDR1 SNHLY and CDR2 FYNNEI. CDR3 size: 16 residues. J gave up 0 bases and V 6 bases, and 6 bases lay outside the gene matches. Profiling relied on immunoSEQ multiplex PCR, and the TCRdb table lists in-frame clones only, not all of them. The sample yields some 200,000 clones, 80% to 90% seen once. The entry originates in a study of blood T cell repertoires in COVID-19. This chain links TRBV2 with TRBJ1-3; 9 positions agree with TRBD1. The receptor was derived from a man between 18 and 35 years old with active or convalescent COVID-19. Input material: peripheral blood. CDR3 nucleotides: TGTGCCAGCAGGACAGGGGGAATTAGCTCTGGAAACACCATATATTTT. This encodes CASRTGGISSGNTIYF.